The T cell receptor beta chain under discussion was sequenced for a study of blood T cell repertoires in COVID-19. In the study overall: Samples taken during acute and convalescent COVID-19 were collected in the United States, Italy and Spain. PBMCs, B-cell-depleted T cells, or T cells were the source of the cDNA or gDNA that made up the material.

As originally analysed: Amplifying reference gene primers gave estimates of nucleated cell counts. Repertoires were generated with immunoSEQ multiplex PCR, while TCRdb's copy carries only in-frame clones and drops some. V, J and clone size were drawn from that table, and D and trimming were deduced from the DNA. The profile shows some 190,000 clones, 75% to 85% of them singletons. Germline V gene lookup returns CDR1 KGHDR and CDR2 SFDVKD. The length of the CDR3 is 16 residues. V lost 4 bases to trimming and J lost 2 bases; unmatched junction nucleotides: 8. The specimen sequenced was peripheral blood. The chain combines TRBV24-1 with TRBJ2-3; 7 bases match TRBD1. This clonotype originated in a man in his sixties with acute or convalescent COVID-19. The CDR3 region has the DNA TGTGCCACCAGTGACCACCGACAGGGCAACACAGATACGCAGTATTTT. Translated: CATSDHRQGNTDTQYF.